This T cell receptor beta chain was obtained from a study of T cells after yellow fever vaccination. Overall study context: Libraries from low-cell-number fractions were prepared with the SMART-Seq v4 Ultra Low Input RNA kit. Study observations and caveats: Post-booster reappearance was seen for most primary-vaccination clones (just over 95% CD4, around 88% CD8).

This clonotype was counted ten times or more. Its antigen is not known. It was through 5'RACE template switching that TCR cDNA was made, with a universal primer site and UMIs added. Each CDR3 protein is one row after TCRdb ran MiXCR on the 5' RACE reads. The sample consists of around 320,000 distinct CDR3 sequences, around 4.3% of them appearing once. Material: PBMCs, obtained 15 days after the yellow fever booster vaccination. This clonotype originated in a man aged 18 to 30 who received the YFV17D yellow fever vaccine.

The CDR3 DNA reads TGTGCCAGCAGCCTGGACAGGGGGTACACCGGGGAGCTGTTTTTT. Translation: CASSLDRGYTGELFF. The chain recombines TRBV5-5 with TRBJ2-2, with 10 bases matching TRBD1. With V trimmed by 4 bases and J by 3 bases, 3 bases remained unmatched. Germline CDR1 is SGHKS and CDR2 is YYEKEE (reference sequence). CDR3 size: 15 residues.